The 7 T cell receptor beta chains below come from one sample, sequenced in a study of cytomegalovirus exposure and HLA in healthy donors. Primers included in the PCR were 60 Vbeta and 13 Jbeta primers. TCRdb's copy holds only in-frame clones and misses some; the assay was immunoSEQ multiplex PCR. The repertoire includes roughly 100,000 clones, 75% to 90% of them detected once, and 2.6% sits in the top ten. The sequenced sample was PBMCs. Source of these receptors: a man aged 40-55 years in good health and CMV-seronegative.

This sequence joins TRBV27 and TRBJ2-3; the match to TRBD2 covers 9 bases. The CDR3 covers 16 residues. V was clipped by 5 bases and J by 1 base; unmatched bases: 7. Germline CDR1 MNHEY, CDR2 SMNVEV (reference sequence). This CDR3 is CASSVSGGGGTDTQYF. For the CDR3, the DNA is TGTGCCAGCAGTGTTAGCGGGGGCGGGGGCACAGATACGCAGTATTTT.

The chain employs TRBV30 and TRBJ1-6; 7 nucleotides align to TRBD1. V shed 3 bases, J shed 8 bases, and the junction held 16 bases outside the gene matches. CDR3 size: 17 residues. Germline loops: CDR1 GTSNPN, CDR2 SVGIG (reference sequence). The CDR3 region has the DNA TGTGCCTGGAGGACAGGGAAGTCTCCGTCTATTGATTCACCCCTCCACTTT. Encoded protein: CAWRTGKSPSIDSPLHF.

This rearrangement joins TRBV5-1 to TRBJ2-2, with TRBD1 matching 7 bases. Germline V gene data show CDR1 as SGHRS and CDR2 as YFSETQ. The CDR3 consists of 15 residues. Unmatched junction bases numbered 8, after V lost 4 bases and J lost 5 bases. The CDR3 sequence: CASSAYRGPTGELFF. The CDR3 DNA sequence: TGCGCCAGCAGCGCATACAGGGGTCCGACCGGGGAGCTGTTTTTT. The whole variable domain, filled in from reference TRBV5-1 and TRBJ2-2, reads KAGVTQTPRYLIKTRGQQVTLSCSPISGHRSVSWYQQTPGQGLQFLFEYFSETQRNKGNFPGRFSGRQFSNSRSEMNVSTLELGDSALYLCASSAYRGPTGELFFGEGSRLTVL.

DNA for the CDR3: TGTGCCAGCAGCTTTGACAGTCGCGTGAATGAGCAGTTCTTC. Translated: CASSFDSRVNEQFF. The genes are TRBV7-3 and TRBJ2-1; TRBD1 might be the D (5 bases). The germline V gene has CDR1 SGHTA and CDR2 FQGTGA. The CDR3 covers 14 residues. V shed 3 bases and J shed 7 bases, with 13 bases lying between them.

There are a few counts of this clone. The chain recombines TRBV5-4 with TRBJ2-7; perhaps TRBD2 as D (5 bases). V was trimmed by 1 base and J by 1 base, leaving 6 bases between them. CDR1 is SGHNT and CDR2 is YYREEE in the germline V gene (reference sequence). The CDR3 runs to 13 residues. CDR3 in DNA: TGTGCCAGCAGCTTGACTAGTTCCTACGAGCAGTACTTC. It yields the protein CASSLTSSYEQYF.

This clone appeared a single time. In DNA form, the CDR3 reads TGTGCCAGCAGCGAGGCGGGTGGACCTGAAGCTTTCTTT. Translated, it gives CASSEAGGPEAFF. The V and J genes are TRBV9 and TRBJ1-1, with unresolved D. Trimming shortened V by 3 bases and J by 6 bases, and 12 bases separated the two germline ends. The CDR3 runs 13 residues. Germline CDR1 and CDR2: SGDLS and YYNGEE.

The chain recombines TRBV5-4 with TRBJ1-2, with 9 bases matching TRBD1. V shed 4 bases and J 3 bases; nucleotides not matched to a gene: 7. The V gene's germline CDR1 is SGHNT and CDR2 YYREEE (reference sequence). The CDR3 has 15 amino acids. This CDR3 reads CASSKRTGDDYGYTF. The CDR3 DNA reads as TGTGCCAGCAGCAAAAGGACAGGGGATGACTATGGCTACACCTTC.